Listed below are T cell receptor beta chains from one sample, sequenced in a study of T-cell memory formation after mild COVID-19. TCRdb passed the 5' RACE reads through MiXCR, listing each CDR3 protein once. The sample contains 200,000 to 250,000 distinct CDR3 sequences, approximately 9% of which appear only once. The material sequenced was PBMCs or a T cell subset sorted from them (not recorded which). These receptors were obtained from a man between 18 and 35 years old who had mild COVID-19 (a few samples of this study predate the infection). Cell type and time point are not known. CDR3s leave out the opening cysteine and the closing phenylalanine or tryptophan. A D gene is named only where the DNA matches it firmly.

v_call d_call cdr3_length cdr3_aa
TRBV7-2 - 14 ASSLVSGAAKNIQY
TRBV19 - 12 ASSRQQLNYGYT
TRBV7-2 - 11 ASRERSYNEQF
TRBV12-3/TRBV12-4 TRBD1 13 ATGDRGHRDYGYT
TRBV28 - 9 ASSLNSEQY
TRBV3-1 - 13 ASSQGMVSGQPQH
TRBV28 - 12 ASSFEGAADEAF
TRBV9 TRBD2 17 ASSVEGLAGGLATDTQY
TRBV5-6 - 10 ASRGGLSPLH
TRBV12-3/TRBV12-4 - 12 ASSRSGHNEKLF
TRBV7-2 TRBD1 13 ASSLQGAATDTQY
TRBV5-1 - 12 ASSPIGQGTEAF
TRBV6-4 TRBD2 15 ASSSTLSGGEEETQY
TRBV4-3 - 13 ASSQELRFLAEAF
TRBV12-3/TRBV12-4 TRBD2 15 ASREGTSGGLGYEQY
TRBV27 - 13 ASSFTPVLTDTQY
TRBV20-1 - 13 SARPRDFWGYGYT
TRBV18 TRBD2 13 ASTPPGGTVNIQY
TRBV20-1 TRBD2 11 SATPPGGNEQF
TRBV7-9 - 13 ASTSGPGPYNEQF